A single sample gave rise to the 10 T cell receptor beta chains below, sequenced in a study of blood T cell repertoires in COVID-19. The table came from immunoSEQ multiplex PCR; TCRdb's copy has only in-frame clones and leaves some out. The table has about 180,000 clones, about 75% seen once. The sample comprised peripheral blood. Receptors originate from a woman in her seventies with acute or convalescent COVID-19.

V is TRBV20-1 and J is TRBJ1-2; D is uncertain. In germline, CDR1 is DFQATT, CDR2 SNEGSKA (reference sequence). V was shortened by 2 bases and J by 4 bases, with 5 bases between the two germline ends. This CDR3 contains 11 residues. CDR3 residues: CSARSGYGYTF. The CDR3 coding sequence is TGCAGTGCTAGAAGCGGCTATGGCTACACCTTC.

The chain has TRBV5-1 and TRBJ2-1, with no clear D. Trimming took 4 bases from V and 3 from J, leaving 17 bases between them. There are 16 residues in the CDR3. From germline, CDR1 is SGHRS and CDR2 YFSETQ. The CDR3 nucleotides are TGCGCCAGCAGCCCCACCGATATCGAGGTCTACAATGAGCAGTTCTTC. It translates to CASSPTDIEVYNEQFF.

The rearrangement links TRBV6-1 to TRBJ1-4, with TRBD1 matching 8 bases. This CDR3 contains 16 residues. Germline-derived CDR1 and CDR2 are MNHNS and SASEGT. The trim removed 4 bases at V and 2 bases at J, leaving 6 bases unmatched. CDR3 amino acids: CASSGTGGGTNEKLFF. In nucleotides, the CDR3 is TGTGCCAGCAGTGGAACAGGGGGAGGGACTAATGAAAAACTGTTTTTT.

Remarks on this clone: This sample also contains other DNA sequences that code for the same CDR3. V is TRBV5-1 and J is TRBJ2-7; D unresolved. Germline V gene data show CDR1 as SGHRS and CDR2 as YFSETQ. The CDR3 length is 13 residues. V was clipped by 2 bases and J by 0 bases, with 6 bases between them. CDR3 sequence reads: CASSLSSSYEQYF. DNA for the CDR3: TGCGCCAGCAGCTTATCCAGCTCCTACGAGCAGTACTTC.

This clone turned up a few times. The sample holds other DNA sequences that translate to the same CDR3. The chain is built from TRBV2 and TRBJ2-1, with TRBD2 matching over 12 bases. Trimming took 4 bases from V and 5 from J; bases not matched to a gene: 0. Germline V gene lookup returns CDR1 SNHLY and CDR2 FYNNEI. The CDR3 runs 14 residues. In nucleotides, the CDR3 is TGTGCCAGCAGTGGGACTAGCGGGGACAATGAGCAGTTCTTC. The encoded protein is CASSGTSGDNEQFF.

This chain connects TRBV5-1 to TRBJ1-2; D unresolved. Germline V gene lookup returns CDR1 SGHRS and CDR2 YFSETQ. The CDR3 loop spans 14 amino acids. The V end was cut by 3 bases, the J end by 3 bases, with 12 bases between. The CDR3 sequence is CASSSETAYYGYTF. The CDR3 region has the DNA TGCGCCAGCAGCTCCGAAACAGCTTACTATGGCTACACCTTC.

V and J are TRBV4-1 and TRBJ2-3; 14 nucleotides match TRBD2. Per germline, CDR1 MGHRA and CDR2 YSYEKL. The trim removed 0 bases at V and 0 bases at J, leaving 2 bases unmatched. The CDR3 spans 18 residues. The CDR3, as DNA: TGCGCCAGCAGCCAAGAGACTAGCGGGAGGGCAAGCACAGATACGCAGTATTTT. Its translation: CASSQETSGRASTDTQYF.

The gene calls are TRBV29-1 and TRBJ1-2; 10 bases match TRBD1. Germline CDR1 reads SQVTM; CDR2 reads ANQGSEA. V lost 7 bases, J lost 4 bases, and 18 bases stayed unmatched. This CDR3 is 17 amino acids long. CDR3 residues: CSAPSWDRGGARYGYTF. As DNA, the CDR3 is TGCAGCGCCCCCTCCTGGGACAGGGGAGGTGCTCGCTATGGCTACACCTTC.

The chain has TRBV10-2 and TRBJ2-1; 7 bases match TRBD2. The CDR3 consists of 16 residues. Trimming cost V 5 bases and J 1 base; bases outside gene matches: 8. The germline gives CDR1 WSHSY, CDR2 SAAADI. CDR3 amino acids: CASSTSLAESYNEQFF. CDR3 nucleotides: TGCGCCAGCAGTACCTCTCTAGCGGAGTCCTACAATGAGCAGTTCTTC.

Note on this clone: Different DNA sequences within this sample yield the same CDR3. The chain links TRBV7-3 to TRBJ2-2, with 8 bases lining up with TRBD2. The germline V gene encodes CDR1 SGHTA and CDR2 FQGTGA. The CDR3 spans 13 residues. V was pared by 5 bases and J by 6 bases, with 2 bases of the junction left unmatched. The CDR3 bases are TGTGCCAGCAGCCAGGGACTAGCCGGGGAGCTGTTTTTT. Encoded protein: CASSQGLAGELFF.